These T cell receptor beta chains were read from a single sample in a study of blood T cell repertoires in COVID-19. Using immunoSEQ multiplex PCR, the repertoire was profiled, and TCRdb retains in-frame clones only, with some absent. The sample carries tens of thousands of clones, 83% recorded once. The source material was peripheral blood. The receptors here all came from a man aged 50-60 years with active COVID-19. Both conserved end residues are part of each CDR3. D genes are given only for firm matches. Size values are once, few and many counts, or a class for expanded clones, and some rows have none.

>TRBJ1-6|few|TRBV5-6|NA
CASSFGVASSYNSPLHF
TGTGCCAGCAGCTTCGGGGTTGCGAGCTCCTATAATTCACCCCTCCACTTT
>TRBJ2-1|NA|TRBV19|TRBD1
CASTLTGFSYNEQFF
TGTGCCAGTACCCTGACAGGGTTCTCCTACAATGAGCAGTTCTTC
>TRBJ2-7|NA|TRBV27|TRBD1
CASSWDRTYEQYF
TGTGCCAGCAGTTGGGACAGAACTTACGAGCAGTACTTC
>TRBJ1-4|NA|TRBV28|NA
CASSYEGREKLFF
TGTGCCAGCAGTTACGAGGGTCGAGAAAAACTGTTTTTT
>TRBJ2-1|NA|TRBV27|TRBD1
CASIRGGTGGKGEQFF
TGTGCCAGCATCCGAGGGGGGACAGGGGGCAAAGGTGAGCAGTTCTTC
>TRBJ1-6|NA|TRBV7-2|NA
CASSSGDGNSPLHF
TGTGCCAGCAGCTCGGGGGACGGTAATTCACCCCTCCACTTT
>TRBJ2-1|NA|TRBV28|NA
CASSYTGGADEQFF
TGTGCCAGCAGTTACACCGGGGGTGCCGATGAGCAGTTCTTC
>TRBJ2-2|NA|TRBV27|NA
CASSGEMAGELFF
TGTGCCAGCAGTGGGGAGATGGCCGGGGAGCTGTTTTTT
>TRBJ2-7|medium-sized|TRBV13|TRBD1
CASSLRGTGDEQYF
TGTGCCAGCAGCTTACGCGGGACAGGGGACGAGCAGTACTTC
>TRBJ2-7|medium-sized|TRBV7-9|TRBD2
CASSPGTSYEQYF
TGTGCCAGCAGCCCCGGGACTAGCTACGAGCAGTACTTC
>TRBJ2-7|NA|TRBV4-3|TRBD2
CASSRTTSGRRNEQYF
TGCGCCAGCAGCCGAACGACTAGCGGGAGGAGGAACGAGCAGTACTTC
>TRBJ1-5|NA|TRBV16|NA
CASGRVRGEPQHF
TGTGCCAGCGGCAGGGTCAGGGGAGAGCCCCAGCATTTT
>TRBJ2-1|NA|TRBV7-6|TRBD2
CASSFSGGAGVNNEQFF
TGTGCCAGCAGTTTTTCCGGGGGGGCGGGGGTAAATAATGAGCAGTTCTTC
>TRBJ1-5|NA|TRBV30|NA
CAWSEGTPNQPQHF
TGTGCCTGGAGTGAAGGGACACCGAATCAGCCCCAGCATTTT
>TRBJ2-7|NA|TRBV7-3|NA
CASSLASSYEQYF
TGTGCCAGCAGCTTGGCCAGCTCCTACGAGCAGTACTTC
>TRBJ2-4|NA|TRBV2|TRBD1
CASSGDSLDIQYF
TGTGCCAGCAGTGGGGACAGTCTGGACATTCAGTACTTC
>TRBJ1-2|NA|TRBV28|TRBD1
CASRDRGRGGYTF
TGTGCCAGCAGGGACAGGGGGCGCGGTGGCTACACCTTC
>TRBJ1-2|NA|TRBV6-5|NA
CASTPGSLYGYTF
TGTGCCAGCACCCCGGGATCTCTTTATGGCTACACCTTC
>TRBJ2-1|NA|TRBV30|TRBD1
CAWSPPWGTGALGQFF
TGTGCCTGGAGCCCTCCCTGGGGGACAGGGGCCTTAGGGCAGTTCTTC
>TRBJ2-7|NA|TRBV19|TRBD1
CASSRTGTGGDEQYF
TGTGCCAGTAGTCGTACCGGGACAGGGGGTGACGAGCAGTACTTC
>TRBJ2-7|NA|TRBV7-2|TRBD2
CASSRSSGDYEQYF
TGTGCCAGCAGCCGGTCTAGCGGGGACTACGAGCAGTACTTC
>TRBJ2-2|NA|TRBV30|TRBD2
CAWKASGTGELFF
TGTGCCTGGAAGGCTAGCGGGACCGGGGAGCTGTTTTTT
>TRBJ2-5|NA|TRBV27|NA
CASSSPLGRGRETQYF
TGTGCCAGCAGTTCCCCTCTAGGGCGGGGGCGTGAGACCCAGTACTTC
>TRBJ2-7|once|TRBV9|TRBD1
CASSARQGGEQYF
TGTGCCAGCAGCGCGCGACAGGGTGGCGAGCAGTACTTC
>TRBJ1-1|NA|TRBV9|NA
CASSVSGLTEAFF
TGTGCCAGCAGCGTATCAGGGTTGACTGAAGCTTTCTTT
>TRBJ1-1|NA|TRBV6-5|NA
CACQNPAGSQAFF
TGTGCCTGCCAAAACCCAGCAGGGTCACAAGCTTTCTTT
>TRBJ1-2|NA|TRBV11-2|NA
CASSFFVNPPRGYTF
TGTGCCAGCAGCTTCTTCGTCAATCCCCCCCGGGGCTACACCTTC
>TRBJ2-1|NA|TRBV11-2|TRBD2
CASSSSGRASEQFF
TGTGCCAGCAGCTCCAGCGGGAGGGCCAGTGAGCAGTTCTTC
>TRBJ2-3|NA|TRBV7-7|NA
CASSPNREDTQYF
TGTGCTAGCAGCCCCAACAGAGAAGATACGCAGTATTTT
>TRBJ2-7|NA|TRBV11-2|TRBD2
CASSQDGGAWGEQYF
TGTGCCAGCAGTCAGGACGGGGGGGCGTGGGGCGAGCAGTACTTC
>TRBJ2-7|NA|TRBV6-5|NA
CASRGFVTGNEQYF
TGTGCCAGCCGCGGTTTCGTGACTGGCAACGAGCAGTACTTC
>TRBJ2-2|NA|TRBV6-4|NA
CASSDGLWAGELFF
TGTGCCAGCAGTGACGGACTATGGGCCGGGGAGCTGTTTTTT
>TRBJ2-7|NA|TRBV27|NA
CASSGGLGTGLYEQYF
TGTGCCAGCAGTGGAGGTTTGGGAACAGGGCTATACGAGCAGTACTTC
>TRBJ2-1|few|TRBV2|NA
CASRLGGSYNEQFF
TGTGCCAGCAGACTAGGGGGCTCCTACAATGAGCAGTTCTTC
>TRBJ2-6|NA|TRBV19|NA
CASSLNYRGANVLTF
TGTGCCAGTAGTTTAAACTACCGGGGGGCCAACGTCCTGACTTTC
>TRBJ2-2|NA|TRBV5-1|TRBD2
CASSAGTSGGAHAGELFF
TGCGCCAGCAGCGCCGGGACTAGCGGGGGGGCGCATGCCGGGGAGCTGTTTTTT
>TRBJ1-6|few|TRBV4-1|NA
CASSQWYAGNNSPLHF
TGCGCCAGCAGCCAGTGGTATGCAGGGAATAATTCACCCCTCCACTTT
>TRBJ2-2|NA|TRBV4-1|NA
CASSKSLGDTGELFF
TGCGCCAGCAGCAAGTCCCTCGGGGACACCGGGGAGCTGTTTTTT
>TRBJ2-3|few|TRBV7-9|TRBD2
CASSSGLAGATDTQYF
TGTGCCAGCAGCTCGGGGCTAGCGGGAGCTACAGATACGCAGTATTTT
>TRBJ1-5|few|TRBV4-1|NA
CASSQREYQPQHF
TGCGCCAGCAGCCAGCGAGAGTATCAGCCCCAGCATTTT
>TRBJ2-1|NA|TRBV5-1|TRBD2
CASSSSGGLAGGSEQFF
TGCGCCAGCAGCTCCTCCGGAGGACTAGCGGGGGGGAGTGAGCAGTTCTTC
>TRBJ2-5|NA|TRBV6-2/TRBV6-3|NA
CASSYSRQETQYF
TGTGCCAGCAGTTACTCTAGACAAGAGACCCAGTACTTC
>TRBJ1-5|NA|TRBV19|NA
CASDSTDQPQHF
TGTGCCAGTGACAGTACCGATCAGCCCCAGCATTTT
>TRBJ2-2|NA|TRBV6-1|TRBD2
CASSGAGGRTGELFF
TGTGCCAGCAGTGGAGCGGGAGGGAGGACCGGGGAGCTGTTTTTT
>TRBJ2-7|NA|TRBV5-1|NA
CASSRSTGRSYEQYF
TGCGCCAGCAGCCGTTCAACAGGGAGAAGCTACGAGCAGTACTTC
>TRBJ1-3|NA|TRBV28|TRBD1
CASRGGQYSGNTIYF
TGTGCCAGCAGGGGGGGACAGTACTCTGGAAACACCATATATTTT
>TRBJ2-3|once|TRBV6-2/TRBV6-3|TRBD2
CASSYSRVAGVADTQYF
TGTGCCAGCAGTTACTCGAGGGTAGCGGGAGTAGCAGATACGCAGTATTTT
>TRBJ2-1|NA|TRBV6-2/TRBV6-3|TRBD2
CASNYSGRKNEQFF
TGTGCCAGCAATTATAGCGGGAGAAAAAATGAGCAGTTCTTC
>TRBJ2-7|once|TRBV7-8|NA
CASSFRFSYEQYF
TGTGCCAGCAGCTTCAGGTTCTCCTACGAGCAGTACTTC
>TRBJ2-1|NA|TRBV9|TRBD1
CASLIPTGSFGEQFF
TGTGCCAGCCTTATCCCGACAGGGTCGTTCGGTGAGCAGTTCTTC
>TRBJ2-7|NA|TRBV5-1|TRBD1
CASSLGQGAEQYF
TGCGCCAGCAGCTTGGGTCAGGGGGCCGAGCAGTACTTC
>TRBJ2-1|once|TRBV5-1|TRBD2
CASSMMTSGHYNEQFF
TGCGCCAGCAGTATGATGACTAGCGGGCATTACAATGAGCAGTTCTTC
>TRBJ1-5|NA|TRBV3-1/TRBV3-2|NA
CASSHGGGGDQPQHF
TGTGCCAGCAGCCATGGGGGGGGAGGCGATCAGCCCCAGCATTTT
>TRBJ2-7|NA|TRBV7-9|NA
CASSPRSPGEQYF
TGTGCCAGCAGCCCCCGTAGTCCGGGCGAGCAGTACTTC
>TRBJ1-5|NA|TRBV19|NA
CASSTPEASGPQHF
TGTGCCAGTAGTACCCCCGAGGCCTCCGGGCCCCAGCATTTT
>TRBJ2-7|NA|TRBV7-8|TRBD2
CASSGAGGLEQYF
TGTGCCAGCAGCGGAGCGGGAGGCCTCGAGCAGTACTTC
>TRBJ2-5|NA|TRBV5-1|TRBD2
CASSPGTSGRGETQYF
TGCGCCAGCAGCCCGGGGACTAGCGGGAGGGGAGAGACCCAGTACTTC
>TRBJ2-7|NA|TRBV19|NA
CASRPTDSQYYEQYF
TGTGCCAGTAGGCCAACGGACAGCCAATACTACGAGCAGTACTTC
>TRBJ2-5|NA|TRBV7-2|TRBD2
CASSSMRAGELKTQYF
TGTGCCAGCAGCTCCATGAGAGCGGGAGAATTGAAGACCCAGTACTTC